A single sample is the source of the 24 T cell receptor beta chains below, sequenced in a study of T-cell memory formation after mild COVID-19. TCRdb re-analysed the 5' RACE reads in MiXCR, keeping a single row per CDR3 protein. The data contain about 150,000 distinct CDR3 sequences, approximately 21% of them singletons. The sample comprised PBMCs or a T cell subset sorted from them (not recorded which). Receptors originate from an adult woman who had mild COVID-19 (a few samples of this study predate the infection). Cell type and time point are not known.

This rearrangement joins TRBV5-6 to TRBJ2-1; 12 nucleotides agree with TRBD1. The CDR3 totals 16 residues. V lost 4 bases to trimming and J lost 6 bases; unmatched junction nucleotides: 8. Germline V lookup: CDR1 SGHDT, CDR2 YYEEEE. CDR3 in amino acids: CASSPNWDRGRNEQFF. CDR3 DNA sequence: TGTGCCAGCAGCCCGAATTGGGACAGGGGGCGCAATGAGCAGTTCTTC.

This clonotype was seen only a few times. The chain is built from TRBV24-1 and TRBJ1-5, with 8 bases matching TRBD1. The CDR3 has 16 amino acids. Germline assignment: CDR1 KGHDR and CDR2 SFDVKD. The ends lost 4 bases at V and 1 base at J; junction bases unmatched: 5. CDR3 nucleotides: TGTGCCACCAGTGACCCAAGGACAGGGAGCAATCAGCCCCAGCATTTT. This encodes CATSDPRTGSNQPQHF.

This clonotype showed up just a few times. J is TRBJ1-2 and V is TRBV7-3; 8 bases map to TRBD1. Germline loops: CDR1 SGHTA, CDR2 FQGTGA. The trim removed 0 bases at V and 8 bases at J, leaving 8 bases unmatched. This CDR3 is 15 amino acids long. CDR3 DNA sequence: TGTGCCAGCAGCTTAACGGCCGGCAGGGGGCACGGCTACACCTTC. It encodes CASSLTAGRGHGYTF.

This clonotype was seen more than once but under ten times. This sequence joins TRBV3-1 and TRBJ2-2, with no clear D. CDR1 LGHDT and CDR2 YNNKEL come from the germline V gene (reference sequence). CDR3 size: 16 residues. V shed 4 bases and J shed 1 base, with 13 bases lying between them. The CDR3 reads CASSLRSGLNTGELFF. CDR3 DNA sequence: TGTGCCAGCAGCCTCCGTTCGGGTTTGAACACCGGGGAGCTGTTTTTT.

In its sample, this clonotype was seen a few times. The genes are TRBV6-5 and TRBJ2-7, with 14 bases matching TRBD2. The CDR3 is 14 residues long. From germline, CDR1 is MNHEY and CDR2 SVGAGI. Unmatched junction bases numbered 4, after V lost 5 bases and J lost 7 bases. CDR3 sequence (DNA): TGTGCCAGCAGTACGTGGACTAGCGGGAGGGAGCAGTACTTC. It encodes CASSTWTSGREQYF.

This clonotype occurred a few times. The gene calls are TRBV29-1 and TRBJ1-1; maybe TRBD1 (5 bases). This CDR3 comprises 13 residues. The germline V gene has CDR1 SQVTM and CDR2 ANQGSEA. With 8 bases removed from V and 1 base from J, the gap between germline ends came to 14 bases. In DNA, the CDR3 is TGCAGCAGCCGGGACCGGGGGAACACTGAAGCTTTCTTT. This encodes CSSRDRGNTEAFF.

This clonotype appeared many times. The J gene is TRBJ1-3, the V gene TRBV15, with D perhaps matching TRBD1 (5 bases). The germline V and J ends were trimmed by 0 bases and 6 bases, with 18 bases remaining between them. In germline, CDR1 is LNHNV, CDR2 YYDKDF (reference sequence). This CDR3 is 17 amino acids long. As DNA, the CDR3 is TGTGCCACCAGCAGAGATCGGGCAGGGAGGGTGGAAAACACCATATATTTT. Amino acid sequence: CATSRDRAGRVENTIYF.

The rearrangement joins TRBV7-9 to TRBJ2-1; TRBD2 agrees at 8 bases. Germline-derived CDR1 and CDR2 are SEHNR and FQNEAQ (reference sequence). The ends lost 6 bases at V and 0 bases at J; junction bases unmatched: 4. This CDR3 contains 15 residues. The CDR3 DNA reads as TGTGCCAGCAGAAATCGGGGGGGCTCCTACAATGAGCAGTTCTTC. It specifies CASRNRGGSYNEQFF.

This chain joins TRBV2 and TRBJ1-1; D remains ambiguous. In germline, CDR1 is SNHLY, CDR2 FYNNEI. The V and J ends lost 4 bases and 6 bases respectively, with 9 bases between them. CDR3 size: 12 residues. Written as DNA, the CDR3 is TGTGCCAGCAGTGCCCACCCCTCTGAAGCTTTCTTT. Translated: CASSAHPSEAFF.

This clonotype occurred a few times. The V gene is TRBV11-3, the J gene TRBJ2-1; 12 bases align to TRBD2. CDR1 is SGHNT, CDR2 YENEEA, per germline. This CDR3 comprises 16 residues. Losses at the gene ends were 2 bases for V and 9 bases for J; bases not matched to a gene: 8. CDR3 coding DNA: TGTGCCAGCAGCTTATGGCTAGCGGGAGGGCCTATTGAGCAGTTCTTC. It codes for CASSLWLAGGPIEQFF.

This clonotype occurred a few times. The V gene is TRBV7-2, the J gene TRBJ1-1; D not resolved. In germline, CDR1 is SGHTA, CDR2 FQGNSA. The CDR3 covers 19 residues. V lost 2 bases, J lost 1 base, and 23 bases lay in between. This chain's CDR3 is CASSLSLVAGRASNTEAFF. CDR3 coding DNA: TGTGCCAGCAGCTTATCCCTAGTCGCAGGCCGCGCCTCGAACACTGAAGCTTTCTTT.

V gene TRBV7-8 combines with J gene TRBJ2-7; D perhaps matches TRBD2 (5 bases). The V gene lost 0 bases and the J gene lost 2 bases, with 11 bases spanning the gap. The CDR3 has 15 residues. Per germline, CDR1 SGHVS and CDR2 FQNEAQ. The CDR3 spells CASSLAVRAAYEQYF. CDR3 DNA sequence: TGTGCCAGCAGCTTAGCGGTTAGAGCGGCCTACGAGCAGTACTTC.

This clonotype was detected only a few times. The V call is TRBV18, the J call TRBJ1-4; unclear D gene. Between the trimmed V and J ends, which lost 4 bases and 7 bases, there was a span of 13 bases. Germline V gene lookup returns CDR1 KGHSH and CDR2 LQKENI. The CDR3 length is 14 residues. Here the CDR3 reads CASSRNGISEKLFF. The DNA of the CDR3 is TGTGCCAGCTCACGGAATGGGATTAGTGAAAAACTGTTTTTT.

V gene TRBV5-1 combines with J gene TRBJ2-5; 7 bases match TRBD1. The CDR3 runs to 15 residues. CDR1 is SGHRS and CDR2 is YFSETQ in the germline V gene. The ends lost 1 base at V and 2 bases at J; junction bases unmatched: 5. The CDR3 DNA is TGCGCCAGCAGCTTGACAGGGGCCTCGCAAGAGACCCAGTACTTC. Its translation: CASSLTGASQETQYF.

The sample holds a few counts of this clonotype. The chain links TRBV5-1 to TRBJ2-1, with a tentative D call TRBD1 (5 bases). Germline V CDR1 and CDR2: SGHRS, YFSETQ. This CDR3 comprises 13 residues. V was shortened by 7 bases and J by 7 bases, with 15 bases between the two germline ends. CDR3 in DNA: TGCGCCAGCGAGAATCCAGGGCGAAATGAGCAGTTCTTC. Residues: CASENPGRNEQFF.

This clonotype was observed at least ten times. V gene TRBV5-1 combines with J gene TRBJ1-6; 7 bases are a match to TRBD1. Germline CDR1 and CDR2: SGHRS and YFSETQ. The CDR3 has 14 amino acids. The V and J ends lost 7 bases and 3 bases, in that order; junction bases with no gene match: 4. The CDR3 DNA sequence: TGCGCCAGCGGCACAGGGGACTATAATTCACCCCTCCACTTT. Amino acid sequence: CASGTGDYNSPLHF.

This clonotype was observed at least ten times. The chain links TRBV6-6 to TRBJ2-7; 8 bases line up with TRBD1. In germline, CDR1 is MNHNY, CDR2 SVGAGI (reference sequence). With V trimmed by 7 bases and J by 4 bases, 12 bases remained unmatched. The CDR3 is 15 amino acids. The CDR3 DNA reads TGTGCCAGCACAGGACGACAGGGGCTTATGTACGAGCAGTACTTC. Translation gives CASTGRQGLMYEQYF.

The CDR3 coding sequence is TGCGCCAGCATGTTGGGACAGGGGAGTAGAAGGGCCTACAATGAGCAGTTCTTC. This translates into CASMLGQGSRRAYNEQFF. This chain uses TRBV5-1 with TRBJ2-1; TRBD1 agrees at 10 bases. After removal of 6 bases from V and 2 bases from J, the junction contained 14 bases not matched to a gene. Germline V CDR1 and CDR2: SGHRS, YFSETQ. The CDR3 sequence is 18 residues long.

The chain uses TRBV5-1 and TRBJ2-7, with D perhaps matching TRBD1 (5 bases). Deletions cut 0 bases from V and 2 bases from J, with 12 bases between. The CDR3 has 15 residues. Germline CDR1 reads SGHRS; CDR2 reads YFSETQ. The CDR3 region has the DNA TGCGCCAGCAGCTTGGAATCCACAGGAGCCTACGAGCAGTACTTC. This translates into CASSLESTGAYEQYF.

Only a few counts were recorded for this clonotype. This rearrangement joins TRBV12-3 or TRBV12-4 to TRBJ1-4, with D maybe TRBD1 (5 bases). The length of the CDR3 is 14 residues. V lost 3 bases to trimming and J lost 4 bases, with 9 bases between them. In DNA, the CDR3 is TGTGCCAGCAGTTTTGGGGCCAGTAATGAAAAACTGTTTTTT. Translated: CASSFGASNEKLFF.

This clonotype has only a few counts. The genes are TRBV12-3 or TRBV12-4 and TRBJ2-7; 9 nucleotides line up with TRBD1. This CDR3 has 14 residues. V gave up 5 bases and J gave up 6 bases; unmatched junction bases: 8. The CDR3, as DNA: TGTGCCAGCAGTCCCGGGACAGGGTCAAGCGAGCAGTACTTC. This sequence encodes CASSPGTGSSEQYF.

This clonotype was picked up a small number of times. This chain links TRBV24-1 with TRBJ2-5; possible D gene TRBD2, 5 bases. CDR3 size: 16 residues. Trimming cost V 4 bases and J 9 bases, with 23 bases left between them. CDR1 KGHDR and CDR2 SFDVKD come from the germline V gene. For the CDR3, the DNA is TGTGCCACCAGTGACCCGAGGGCGGGTCCCCCGTGGGCCCAGTACTTC. It translates to CATSDPRAGPPWAQYF.

This clonotype was counted a few times. The V call is TRBV25-1, the J call TRBJ2-7; D not resolved. The V gene's germline CDR1 is MGHDK and CDR2 SYGVNS. V was trimmed by 1 base and J by 5 bases, leaving 3 bases between them. This CDR3 contains 11 residues. The CDR3 bases are TGTGCCAGCAGTGAATGGAACGAGCAGTACTTC. Its protein product is CASSEWNEQYF.

V is TRBV29-1 and J is TRBJ2-1; no reliable D call. V shed 7 bases and J shed 3 bases, with 7 bases lying between them. The CDR3 loop spans 11 amino acids. From germline, CDR1 is SQVTM and CDR2 ANQGSEA. CDR3 residues: CSGTIYNEQFF. The CDR3 nucleotides are TGCAGCGGCACCATCTACAATGAGCAGTTCTTC.